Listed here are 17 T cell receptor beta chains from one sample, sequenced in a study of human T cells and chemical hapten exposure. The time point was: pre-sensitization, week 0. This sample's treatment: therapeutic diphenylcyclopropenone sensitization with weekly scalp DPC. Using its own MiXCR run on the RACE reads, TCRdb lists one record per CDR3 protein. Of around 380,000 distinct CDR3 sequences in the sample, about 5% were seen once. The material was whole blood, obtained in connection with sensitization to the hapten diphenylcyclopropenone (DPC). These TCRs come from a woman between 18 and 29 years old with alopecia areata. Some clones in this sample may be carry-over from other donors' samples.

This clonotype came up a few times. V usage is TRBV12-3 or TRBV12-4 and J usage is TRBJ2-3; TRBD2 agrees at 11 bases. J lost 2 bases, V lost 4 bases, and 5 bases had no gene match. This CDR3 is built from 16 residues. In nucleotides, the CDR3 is TGTGCCAGCAGTTATACTAGCGGGGGCTTCACAGATACGCAGTATTTT. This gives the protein CASSYTSGGFTDTQYF.

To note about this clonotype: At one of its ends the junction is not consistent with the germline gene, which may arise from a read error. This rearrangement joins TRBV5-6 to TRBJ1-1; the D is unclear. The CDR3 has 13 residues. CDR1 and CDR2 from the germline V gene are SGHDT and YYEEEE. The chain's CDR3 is CASSLQVSTEASF. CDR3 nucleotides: TGTGCCAGCAGCTTGCAGGTCAGTACTGAAGCTTCCTTT.

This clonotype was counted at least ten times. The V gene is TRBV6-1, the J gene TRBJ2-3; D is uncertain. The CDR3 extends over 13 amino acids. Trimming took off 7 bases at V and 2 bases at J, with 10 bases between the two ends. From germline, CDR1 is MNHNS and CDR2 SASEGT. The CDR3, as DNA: TGTGCCAGCATCGCTGACAACACAGATACGCAGTATTTT. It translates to CASIADNTDTQYF.

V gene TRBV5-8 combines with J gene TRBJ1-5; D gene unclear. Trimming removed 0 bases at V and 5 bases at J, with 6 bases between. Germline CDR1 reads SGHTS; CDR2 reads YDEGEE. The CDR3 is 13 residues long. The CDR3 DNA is TGTGCCAGCAGCTTGGAATTTGATCAGCCCCAGCATTTT. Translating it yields CASSLEFDQPQHF.

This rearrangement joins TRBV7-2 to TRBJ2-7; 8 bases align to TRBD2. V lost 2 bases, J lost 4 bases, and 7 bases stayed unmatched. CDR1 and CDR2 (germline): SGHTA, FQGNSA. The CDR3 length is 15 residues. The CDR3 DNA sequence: TGTGCCAGCAGCTTATCTACTAGCGGCCTATACGAGCAGTACTTC. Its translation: CASSLSTSGLYEQYF.

The DNA for the CDR3 is TGTGCCAGCAGTTCCCACGCTTGGGGGACAGGGCTTGGAACTAATGAAAAACTGTTTTTT. This gives the protein CASSSHAWGTGLGTNEKLFF. This chain joins TRBV6-5 and TRBJ1-4; the match to TRBD1 covers 9 bases. This CDR3 region has 20 residues. Per germline, CDR1 MNHEY and CDR2 SVGAGI. The trim removed 4 bases at V and 1 base at J, leaving 16 bases unmatched.

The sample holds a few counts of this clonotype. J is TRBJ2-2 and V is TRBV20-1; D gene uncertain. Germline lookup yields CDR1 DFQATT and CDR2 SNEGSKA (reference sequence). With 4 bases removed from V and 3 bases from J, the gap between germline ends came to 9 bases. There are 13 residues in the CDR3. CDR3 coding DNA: TGCAGTGCTAACTTCCAGGACACCGGGGAGCTGTTTTTT. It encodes CSANFQDTGELFF.

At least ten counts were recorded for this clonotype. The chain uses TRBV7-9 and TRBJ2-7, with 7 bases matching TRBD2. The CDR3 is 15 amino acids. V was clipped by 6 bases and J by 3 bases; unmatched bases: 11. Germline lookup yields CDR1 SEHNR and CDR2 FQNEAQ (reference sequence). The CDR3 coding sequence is TGTGCCAGCAGACCCAGTGCAGCGGGGTACTACGAGCAGTACTTC. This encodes CASRPSAAGYYEQYF.

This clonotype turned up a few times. As DNA, the CDR3 is TGCAGTGCTAGATGGCAGGGCGCTAATCAGCCCCAGCATTTT. Translated, it gives CSARWQGANQPQHF. The rearrangement uses TRBV20-1 and TRBJ1-5; possibly TRBD1 for D (5 bases). Germline V gene sequence: CDR1 DFQATT, CDR2 SNEGSKA (reference sequence). This CDR3 contains 14 residues. The germline V and J ends were trimmed by 2 bases and 4 bases, with 12 bases remaining between them.

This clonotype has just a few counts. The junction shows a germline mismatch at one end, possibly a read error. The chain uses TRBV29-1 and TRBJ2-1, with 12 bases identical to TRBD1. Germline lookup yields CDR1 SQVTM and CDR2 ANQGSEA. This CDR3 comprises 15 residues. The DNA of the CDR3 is TGCAGCGTTAAGTCTCCCGGGACAGGGGGCACCCTCAGGATCTTC. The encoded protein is CSVKSPGTGGTLRIF.

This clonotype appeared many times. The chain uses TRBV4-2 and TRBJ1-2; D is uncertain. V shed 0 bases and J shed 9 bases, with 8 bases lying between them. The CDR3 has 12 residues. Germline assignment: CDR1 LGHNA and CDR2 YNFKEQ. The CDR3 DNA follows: TGTGCCAGCAGCCAAGATCCCTGGAGCTACACCTTC. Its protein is CASSQDPWSYTF.

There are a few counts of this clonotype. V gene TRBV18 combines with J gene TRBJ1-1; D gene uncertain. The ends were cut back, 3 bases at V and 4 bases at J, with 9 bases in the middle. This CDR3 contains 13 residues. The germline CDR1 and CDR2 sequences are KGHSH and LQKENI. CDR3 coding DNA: TGTGCCAGCTCACCCCCCTCGGTCACTGAAGCTTTCTTT. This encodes CASSPPSVTEAFF.

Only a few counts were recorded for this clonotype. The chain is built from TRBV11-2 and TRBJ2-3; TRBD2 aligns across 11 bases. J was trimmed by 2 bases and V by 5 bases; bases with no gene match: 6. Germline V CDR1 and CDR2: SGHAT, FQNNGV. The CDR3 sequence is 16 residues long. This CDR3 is CASSTRLAGLTDTQYF. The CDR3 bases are TGTGCCAGCAGCACTAGACTAGCGGGGCTCACAGATACGCAGTATTTT.

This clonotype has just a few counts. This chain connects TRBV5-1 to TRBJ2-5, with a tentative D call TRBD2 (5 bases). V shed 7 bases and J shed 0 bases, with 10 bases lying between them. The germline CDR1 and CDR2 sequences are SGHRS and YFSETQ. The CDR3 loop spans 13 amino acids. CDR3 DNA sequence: TGCGCCAGCCGCGAGCGGAACCAAGAGACCCAGTACTTC. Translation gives CASRERNQETQYF. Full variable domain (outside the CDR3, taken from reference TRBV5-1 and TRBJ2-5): KAGVTQTPRYLIKTRGQQVTLSCSPISGHRSVSWYQQTPGQGLQFLFEYFSETQRNKGNFPGRFSGRQFSNSRSEMNVSTLELGDSALYLCASRERNQETQYFGPGTRLLVL.

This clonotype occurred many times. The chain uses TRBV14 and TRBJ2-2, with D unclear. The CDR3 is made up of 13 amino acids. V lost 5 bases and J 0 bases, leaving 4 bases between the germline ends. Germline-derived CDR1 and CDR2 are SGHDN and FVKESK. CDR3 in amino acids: CASSRANTGELFF. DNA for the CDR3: TGTGCCAGCAGCAGGGCGAACACCGGGGAGCTGTTTTTT.

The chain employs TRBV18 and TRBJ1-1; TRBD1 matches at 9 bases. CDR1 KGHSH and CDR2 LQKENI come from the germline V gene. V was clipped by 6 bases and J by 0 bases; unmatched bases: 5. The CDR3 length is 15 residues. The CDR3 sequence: CASSRQGEMNTEAFF. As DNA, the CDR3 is TGTGCCAGCTCGCGACAGGGGGAGATGAACACTGAAGCTTTCTTT. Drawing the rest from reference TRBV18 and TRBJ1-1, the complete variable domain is NAGVMQNPRHLVRRRGQEARLRCSPMKGHSHVYWYRQLPEEGLKFMVYLQKENIIDESGMPKERFSAEFPKEGPSILRIQQVVRGDSAAYFCASSRQGEMNTEAFFGQGTRLTVV.

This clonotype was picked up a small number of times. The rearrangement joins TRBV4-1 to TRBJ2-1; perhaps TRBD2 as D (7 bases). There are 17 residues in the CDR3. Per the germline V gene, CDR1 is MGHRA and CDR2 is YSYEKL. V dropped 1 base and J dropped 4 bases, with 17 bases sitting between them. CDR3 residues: CASSQGEGGIQYNEQFF. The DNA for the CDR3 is TGCGCCAGCAGCCAAGGGGAGGGGGGGATTCAATACAATGAGCAGTTCTTC.